This TCR beta chain stems from a study of early T cells in non-severe SARS-CoV-2 infection. The overall study: Sequenced bulk RNA came from whole blood that was unsorted, and chains were unpaired. Findings and caveats of the study: VDJdb matches were skewed toward anti-spike CD8 T cell responses.

This CDR3 contains 15 residues. Trimming shortened V by 3 bases and J by 0 bases, and 11 bases separated the two germline ends. Germline V gives CDR1 SGHNT, CDR2 YYREEE (reference sequence). Ten or more counts support this clonotype. As yet, its antigen is unknown. Unique molecular identifiers were attached to individual cDNA molecules. TCRdb independently ran MiXCR on the 5' RACE reads; one entry per CDR3 protein. This table has about 75,000 distinct CDR3 sequences, roughly 10% appearing once. The source material was whole blood, sampled at baseline. The TCR was taken from an adult who was a healthcare worker with PCR-confirmed SARS-CoV-2 infection or an uninfected control (not recorded which). The V and J genes are TRBV5-4 and TRBJ2-3, with D perhaps matching TRBD2 (6 bases). CDR3 region: CASSSPGTSTDTQYF. Written as DNA, the CDR3 is TGTGCCAGCAGCTCTCCCGGGACTAGCACAGATACGCAGTATTTT.